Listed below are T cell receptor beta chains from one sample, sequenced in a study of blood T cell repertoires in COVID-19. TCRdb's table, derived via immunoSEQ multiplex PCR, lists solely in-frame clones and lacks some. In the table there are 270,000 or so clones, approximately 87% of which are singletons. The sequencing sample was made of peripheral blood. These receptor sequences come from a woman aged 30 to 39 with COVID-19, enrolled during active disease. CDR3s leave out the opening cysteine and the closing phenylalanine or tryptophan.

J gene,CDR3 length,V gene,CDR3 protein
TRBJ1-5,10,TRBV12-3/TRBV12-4,ASTYSNQPQH
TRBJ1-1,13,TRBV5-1,ATGGSKGFDTEAF
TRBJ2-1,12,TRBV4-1,ASSYGTGGNEQF
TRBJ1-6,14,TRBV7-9,ASSDTYGTANSPLH
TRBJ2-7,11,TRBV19,ASSTSGSYEQY
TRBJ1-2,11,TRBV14,ASSPWTAYGYT
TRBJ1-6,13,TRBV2,ASRQGQGARSPLH
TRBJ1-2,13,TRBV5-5,ASSFPPGNPYGYT
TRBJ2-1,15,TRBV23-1,ASSQLGTGSSYNEQF
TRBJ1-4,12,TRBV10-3,AISALEPNEKLF
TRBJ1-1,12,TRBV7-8,ASRQTGFSTEAF
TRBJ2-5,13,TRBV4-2,ASSQDRNLAETQY
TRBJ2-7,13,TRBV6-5,ASIQGTGGSSEQY
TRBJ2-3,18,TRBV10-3,AISESYGISGGPGADTQY
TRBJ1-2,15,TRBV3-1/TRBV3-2,ASSQRRGGSPNYGYT
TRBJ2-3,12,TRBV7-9,ASMARGDSDTQY
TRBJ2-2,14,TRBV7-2,ASSLNARVISGELF
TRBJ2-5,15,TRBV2,ASSEFSGGGPQETQY
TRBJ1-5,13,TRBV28,ASSLSTGFNQPQH
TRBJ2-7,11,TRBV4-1,ASSRGLVGEQY